This is a list of T cell receptor beta chains from one sample in a study of blood T cell repertoires in COVID-19. Sequencing used immunoSEQ multiplex PCR; TCRdb keeps in-frame clones, though not all of them. The sample yields around 100,000 clones, around four fifths seen once. Material: peripheral blood. All receptors come from a man in his 70s with active or convalescent COVID-19. CDR3s include the opening cysteine and the closing phenylalanine or tryptophan. The D gene is left open where the match is weak. Size is stated for part of the rows, as once, few or many counts, or as a class when the clone is expanded.

cdr3_nt cdr3_aa clone_size j_call v_call d_call
TGTGCCAGCAGCGTCCTCCCGGGGGGCCACAATGAGCAGTTCTTC CASSVLPGGHNEQFF NA TRBJ2-1 TRBV9 NA
TGCGCCAGCAGCCAAGTCTACCCGGCAACTAATGAAAAACTGTTTTTT CASSQVYPATNEKLFF NA TRBJ1-4 TRBV4-1 NA
TGTGCCAGTAGTTCCGGGACAGGGTTTTTTCAGCCCCAGCATTTT CASSSGTGFFQPQHF once TRBJ1-5 TRBV19 TRBD1
TGTGCCAGCAGCCCCTCTACCTACGAGCAGTACTTC CASSPSTYEQYF once TRBJ2-7 TRBV7-9 NA
TGTGCCGGCCGGGACAGGGGCTTTGATGAGCAGTTCTTC CAGRDRGFDEQFF NA TRBJ2-1 TRBV11-2 TRBD1
TGTGCCAGCAGCTTTGACTCCGACAATGAGCAGTTCTTC CASSFDSDNEQFF NA TRBJ2-1 TRBV11-1 NA
TGTGCCACCTCCAATTCGGGACTGGACAATGAGCAGTTCTTC CATSNSGLDNEQFF NA TRBJ2-1 TRBV24-1 NA
TGTGCCAGCAGCTTGGACAGGGGGCAGAAGATGTTTTTT CASSLDRGQKMFF NA TRBJ1-4 TRBV7-8 TRBD1
TGTGCCAGCAGCCAAGAATCGACAGGGACCATTGAAGCTTTCTTT CASSQESTGTIEAFF NA TRBJ1-1 TRBV3-1/TRBV3-2 TRBD1
TGTGCCAGCAGCTCCCCAGGGGGAATTCAGTACTTC CASSSPGGIQYF NA TRBJ2-4 TRBV5-8 TRBD1
TGTGCCAGCAGCCCCCGGGACAGGACCCTCTACAATGAGCAGTTCTTC CASSPRDRTLYNEQFF NA TRBJ2-1 TRBV5-4 TRBD1
TGTGCCAGCAGCCCCCGGGACACCACCCCCGGGGAGCTGTTTTTT CASSPRDTTPGELFF NA TRBJ2-2 TRBV5-6 NA
TGTGCCAGCAGCCAGGCAGACAGGGTCAGCACCGGGGAGCTGTTTTTT CASSQADRVSTGELFF NA TRBJ2-2 TRBV3-1/TRBV3-2 TRBD1
TGTGCCAGCAGCTTAATCAGGGGTTCCTACAATGAGCAGTTCTTC CASSLIRGSYNEQFF NA TRBJ2-1 TRBV11-1 NA
TGTGCCAGCAGCACTTTTGCCTCTCACTTTGCTGGGGCCAACGTCCTGACTTTC CASSTFASHFAGANVLTF NA TRBJ2-6 TRBV11-2 NA
TGCGCCAGCAGCTTGGATGGGACTAGCTTCAATGAGCAGTTCTTC CASSLDGTSFNEQFF NA TRBJ2-1 TRBV5-1 TRBD2
TGTGCCAGTAGTATGAGGGAGGGAAATGAGCAGTTCTTC CASSMREGNEQFF NA TRBJ2-1 TRBV19 TRBD2
TGCAGCGTTGAGTCGGGGAGCTCCTACAATGAGCAGTTCTTC CSVESGSSYNEQFF NA TRBJ2-1 TRBV29-1 NA
TGTGCCAGCCAATCGACGGGGGGGCGATTGGGCGAGCAGTACTTC CASQSTGGRLGEQYF many TRBJ2-7 TRBV28 TRBD2
TGTGCCAGCAGTCGGGCCCTGGGGGGACAGGATACACCGTACTTC CASSRALGGQDTPYF NA TRBJ2-7 TRBV6-1 TRBD1
TGCAGCGTCCGGGATCCGACGGTTGCGAACACAGATACGCAGTATTTT CSVRDPTVANTDTQYF NA TRBJ2-3 TRBV29-1 NA
TGTGCCAGCAGCTTTGGACAGGACTACGAGCAGTACTTC CASSFGQDYEQYF NA TRBJ2-7 TRBV5-4 TRBD1